The 21 T cell receptor beta chains below were found in one sample sequenced in a study of immune heterogeneity within non-small cell lung tumors. Multiplex PCR with 32 V and 13 J primers amplified TCR beta CDR3. In TCRdb, the multiplex PCR reads were re-called with MiXCR into one record per CDR3 protein. The sample shows approximately 21,000 distinct CDR3 sequences, 25% to 30% of them seen only once. At approximately 570 ng per sample, bulk tumor genomic DNA provided the template. Several biopsies per primary tumor, spaced far apart, were taken during surgery. These patients got curative surgery after being newly diagnosed with untreated non-small cell lung cancer. The specimen was lung tumor tissue. Receptors were obtained from a man aged 35 to 55 with non-small cell lung cancer.

The chain links TRBV28 to TRBJ1-1; D is unresolved. Germline assignment: CDR1 MDHEN and CDR2 SYDVKM. The CDR3 covers 11 residues. The V gene lost 3 bases and the J gene lost 3 bases, with 2 bases spanning the gap. Here the CDR3 reads CASSFYTEAFF. The CDR3 DNA reads TGTGCCAGCAGTTTCTACACTGAAGCTTTCTTT.

This clonotype has at least ten counts. J is TRBJ1-2 and V is TRBV4-2, with a weak D call TRBD1 (5 bases). The germline V gene has CDR1 LGHNA and CDR2 YNFKEQ. V was pared by 4 bases and J by 0 bases, with 12 bases between. The CDR3 is 15 amino acids. CDR3 nucleotide sequence: TGTGCCAGCAGCCTCCGGGACGGAGCTAACTATGGCTACACCTTC. It encodes CASSLRDGANYGYTF.

In the case of this clonotype: Without the conserved terminal phenylalanine or tryptophan, this CDR3 likely stems from a read error. The chain joins TRBV19 to TRBJ1-4; D unresolved. The CDR3 has 13 amino acids. Germline V CDR1 and CDR2: LNHDA, SQIVND (reference sequence). Trimming cost V 7 bases and J 3 bases, with 9 bases left between them. The CDR3 DNA sequence: TGTGCCAGTAAGGAACGGCCTAATGAAAAACTGTTTATT. Its translation is CASKERPNEKLFI.

This clonotype was observed a few times. The chain joins TRBV11-3 to TRBJ2-5; no definite D call. V lost 1 base, J lost 0 bases, and 6 bases lay in between. This CDR3 has 14 residues. CDR1 is SGHNT and CDR2 is YENEEA in the germline V gene. The CDR3 bases are TGTGCCAGCAGCTTAGGCCAACACCAAGAGACCCAGTACTTC. This encodes CASSLGQHQETQYF.

V usage is TRBV27 and J usage is TRBJ2-2; 8 nucleotides agree with TRBD1. The ends lost 6 bases at V and 8 bases at J; junction bases unmatched: 20. The CDR3 is made up of 18 amino acids. Germline V CDR1 and CDR2: MNHEY, SMNVEV (reference sequence). Written as DNA, the CDR3 is TGTGCCAGCAGAACACTCCTCCGGACAGGGTCCCGGTCTGGGGAGCTGTTTTTT. The encoded protein is CASRTLLRTGSRSGELFF.

This clonotype is medium-sized within its sample. The chain has TRBV2 and TRBJ2-1; 11 bases agree with TRBD2. Germline CDR1 and CDR2: SNHLY and FYNNEI. CDR3 length equals 15 residues. The ends lost 6 bases at V and 7 bases at J; junction bases unmatched: 8. This chain's CDR3 is CASRLELAGVNEQFF. Written as DNA, the CDR3 is TGTGCCAGCAGACTAGAACTAGCGGGAGTAAATGAGCAGTTCTTC.

The sample holds a few counts of this clonotype. This rearrangement joins TRBV7-8 to TRBJ2-7; TRBD2 matches 9 bases. The CDR3 runs 14 residues. Unmatched junction bases numbered 6, after V lost 3 bases and J lost 6 bases. The germline V gene has CDR1 SGHVS and CDR2 FQNEAQ. The CDR3 loop reads CASSFGLAFPEQYF. CDR3 DNA sequence: TGTGCCAGCAGCTTTGGACTAGCGTTCCCCGAGCAGTACTTC. Drawing the rest from reference TRBV7-8 and TRBJ2-7, the complete variable domain is GAGVSQSPRYKVAKRGQDVALRCDPISGHVSLFWYQQALGQGPEFLTYFQNEAQLDKSGLPSDRFFAERPEGSVSTLKIQRTQQEDSAVYLCASSFGLAFPEQYFGPGTRLTVT.

This clonotype was seen ten or more times. This chain links TRBV4-2 with TRBJ2-3; 7 bases fit TRBD1. V was pared by 3 bases and J by 3 bases, with 3 bases of the junction left unmatched. This CDR3 comprises 14 residues. The germline V gene has CDR1 LGHNA and CDR2 YNFKEQ. CDR3 nucleotide sequence: TGTGCCAGCAGCCAGGACAGGAGTACAGATACGCAGTATTTT. Translated: CASSQDRSTDTQYF.

A word on this clonotype: Possible read error: a much larger clone is one base away. The rearrangement joins TRBV6-2 or TRBV6-3 to TRBJ2-1, with a possible D match to TRBD2 (6 bases). This CDR3 is 13 amino acids long. Per germline, CDR1 MNHEY and CDR2 SVGEGT. In nucleotides, the CDR3 is TGTGACAGCGCCAGCCCCGGGGGAAATGAGCAGTTCTTC. Its protein product is CDSASPGGNEQFF.

At least ten counts were recorded for this clonotype. As DNA, the CDR3 is TGTGCCAGCAGCTTCGGGACTCTCCGAGGCACAGATACGCAGTATTTT. Translating gives CASSFGTLRGTDTQYF. V and J are TRBV11-3 and TRBJ2-3; D perhaps matches TRBD2 (6 bases). With 3 bases removed from V and 1 base from J, the gap between germline ends came to 14 bases. This CDR3 is built from 16 residues. Germline loops: CDR1 SGHNT, CDR2 YENEEA.

This clonotype was seen ten or more times. V usage is TRBV20-1 and J usage is TRBJ2-2, with TRBD1 matching 8 bases. Germline CDR1 DFQATT, CDR2 SNEGSKA (reference sequence). The CDR3 has 14 amino acids. The V segment lost 6 bases and the J segment 5 bases; nucleotides outside the gene matches: 8. The CDR3 region has the DNA TGCAGTGCCTCCCGGACAGGGAGAACCGGGGAGCTGTTTTTT. This encodes CSASRTGRTGELFF.

This chain uses TRBV7-9 with TRBJ2-5; 12 bases line up with TRBD2. J gave up 9 bases and V 5 bases, and 19 bases lay outside the gene matches. Germline CDR1 is SEHNR and CDR2 is FQNEAQ (reference sequence). CDR3 length equals 18 residues. CDR3 nucleotides: TGTGCCAGCAGCCCCGGACTAGCGGGATCGTCTTGGGCGGTCCCCCAGTACTTC. It codes for CASSPGLAGSSWAVPQYF.

As for this clonotype: This clone may be a read error of a much larger clone one base away. V is TRBV6-2 or TRBV6-3 and J is TRBJ2-7; maybe TRBD1 (5 bases). This CDR3 is 18 amino acids long. The germline V and J ends were trimmed by 5 bases and 3 bases, with 26 bases remaining between them. From germline, CDR1 is MNHEY and CDR2 SVGEGT. The CDR3 here is CASSPLAGRRLFNYEQYF. The CDR3 nucleotides are TGTGCCAGCAGTCCCCTGGCAGGGCGACGCCTTTTTAACTACGAGCAGTACTTC.

This clonotype was recorded at least ten times. This chain uses TRBV5-4 with TRBJ2-7; D ambiguous. Per germline, CDR1 SGHNT and CDR2 YYREEE (reference sequence). The CDR3 has 15 amino acids. The V and J ends lost 3 bases and 0 bases respectively, with 13 bases between them. CDR3 coding DNA: TGTGCCAGCAGCTCGGGCCCCGTATTCTCCTACGAGCAGTACTTC. As protein: CASSSGPVFSYEQYF.

This rearrangement joins TRBV11-2 to TRBJ2-5; the D is unclear. Germline CDR1 is SGHAT and CDR2 is FQNNGV. Trimming shortened V by 5 bases and J by 1 base, and 14 bases separated the two germline ends. This CDR3 has 15 amino acids. The CDR3 DNA sequence: TGTGCCAGCAGCCGAGAGTTCCAGACCCAAGAGACCCAGTACTTC. This translates into CASSREFQTQETQYF.

This chain connects TRBV7-9 to TRBJ2-2, with D perhaps TRBD2 (5 bases). V was cut by 7 bases and J by 6 bases, with 12 bases left in between. The CDR3 spans 13 residues. CDR1 is SEHNR, CDR2 FQNEAQ, per germline (reference sequence). The CDR3: CASKGVSAGELFF. CDR3 nucleotide sequence: TGTGCCAGCAAGGGAGTTAGCGCCGGGGAGCTGTTTTTT.

For the CDR3, the DNA is TGTGCCATCAGTGGGGGATACCTGCAGTACTTC. It yields the protein CAISGGYLQYF. V is TRBV10-3 and J is TRBJ2-7; the D is unclear. Deletions cut 4 bases from V and 9 bases from J, with 10 bases between. Germline CDR1 ENHRY, CDR2 SYGVKD. The CDR3 covers 11 residues.

In the case of this clonotype: A much larger clone sits a single nucleotide away, making a read error possible. The chain recombines TRBV19 with TRBJ2-3; 8 bases fit TRBD1. The CDR3 totals 14 residues. Germline CDR1 is LNHDA and CDR2 is SQIVND (reference sequence). This CDR3 is CTSSRQGILDTQYF. The CDR3 region has the DNA TGTACCAGTTCCCGACAGGGGATTTTGGATACGCAGTATTTT. Variable domain in full (rest from reference TRBV19 and TRBJ2-3): DGGITQSPKYLFRKEGQNVTLSCEQNLNHDAMYWYRQDPGQGLRLIYYSQIVNDFQKGDIAEGYSVSREKKESFPLTVTSAQKNPTAFYLCTSSRQGILDTQYFGPGTRLTVL.

This clonotype came up a few times. Here the CDR3 DNA reads TGTGCCAGCAGCCGCAGGGGAGGGGACAATGAGCAGTTCTTC. Translated, it gives CASSRRGGDNEQFF. The gene calls are TRBV7-2 and TRBJ2-1, with a weak D call TRBD2 (7 bases). The CDR3 contains 14 residues. V was trimmed by 5 bases and J by 5 bases, leaving 13 bases between them. The germline V gene encodes CDR1 SGHTA and CDR2 FQGNSA.

This clonotype is judged medium-sized. This sequence joins TRBV11-3 and TRBJ2-7; possible D gene TRBD2, 5 bases. V was shortened by 4 bases and J by 2 bases, with 15 bases between the two germline ends. CDR1 is SGHNT, CDR2 YENEEA, per germline. CDR3 size: 15 residues. CDR3 in amino acids: CASSWRAQIPYEQYF. CDR3 DNA: TGTGCCAGCAGCTGGCGGGCCCAGATCCCCTACGAGCAGTACTTC.

Note on this clonotype: Just one base apart from a much larger clone, this may be a read error. This chain uses TRBV5-1 with TRBJ2-3, with D uncertain. V lost 2 bases to trimming and J lost 2 bases, with 12 bases between them. CDR1 and CDR2 (germline): SGHRS, YFSETQ. The CDR3 extends over 15 amino acids. The CDR3 region is CASSFKGSSTDTQYF. Here the CDR3 DNA reads TGCGCCAGCAGCTTTAAGGGAAGTTCCACAGATACGCAGTATTTT.